Each of the 10 T cell receptor beta chains below was sequenced from the same sample in a study of blood T cell repertoires in COVID-19. Clones were sequenced by immunoSEQ multiplex PCR, and TCRdb holds only the in-frame ones, with some missing. The sample lists about 170,000 clones, 88% occurring once. The source material was peripheral blood. The receptors shown here come from a man aged 50 or older who had recovered from COVID-19.

The chain has TRBV5-4 and TRBJ2-1, with D unresolved. CDR1 is SGHNT, CDR2 YYREEE, per germline (reference sequence). This CDR3 spans 14 amino acids. The ends were cut back, 0 bases at V and 4 bases at J, with 8 bases in the middle. The CDR3 protein is CASSLETLYNEQFF. CDR3 in DNA: TGTGCCAGCAGCTTGGAGACACTTTACAATGAGCAGTTCTTC.

The rearrangement links TRBV6-5 to TRBJ1-2; the D is unclear. Per germline, CDR1 MNHEY and CDR2 SVGAGI. This CDR3 is 14 amino acids long. V shed 6 bases and J shed 8 bases, with 19 bases lying between them. The CDR3 here is CASRVSPAEKGYTF. CDR3 bases: TGTGCCAGCAGGGTGAGCCCTGCTGAGAAAGGCTACACCTTC.

The chain combines TRBV19 with TRBJ1-5; D not resolved. CDR3 size: 12 residues. The V end lost 1 base, the J end lost 9 bases, and 7 bases lay between the germline ends. Looked up from germline, CDR1 is LNHDA and CDR2 is SQIVND (reference sequence). This chain's CDR3 is CASSIGEGPQHF. The CDR3 DNA is TGTGCCAGTAGTATAGGGGAGGGGCCCCAGCATTTT.

This clone was seen only once. The chain has TRBV9 and TRBJ1-4; D ambiguous. Trimming took off 4 bases at V and 2 bases at J, with 15 bases between the two ends. CDR3 length: 16 amino acids. Germline CDR1 reads SGDLS; CDR2 reads YYNGEE. DNA for the CDR3: TGTGCCAGCAGCCCCACCCCGGGAAGGACTAATGAAAAACTGTTTTTT. Its protein is CASSPTPGRTNEKLFF.

The gene calls are TRBV27 and TRBJ2-3, with 9 bases identical to TRBD2. Unmatched junction bases numbered 13, after V lost 8 bases and J lost 4 bases. The CDR3 length is 16 residues. Germline CDR1 and CDR2: MNHEY and SMNVEV (reference sequence). CDR3 residues: CASGWASGIRADTQYF. CDR3 in DNA: TGTGCCAGCGGTTGGGCTAGCGGGATCCGCGCAGATACGCAGTATTTT.

The gene calls are TRBV6-5 and TRBJ2-6; D is uncertain. The CDR3 extends over 15 amino acids. Trimming took 6 bases from V and 0 from J, leaving 9 bases between them. Germline V gene lookup returns CDR1 MNHEY and CDR2 SVGAGI. CDR3: CASRPLSSGANVLTF. CDR3 sequence (DNA): TGTGCCAGCAGACCACTTTCCTCTGGGGCCAACGTCCTGACTTTC.

This chain connects TRBV15 to TRBJ1-5; D is perhaps TRBD1 (6 bases). V shed 5 bases and J shed 0 bases, with 14 bases lying between them. The CDR3 length is 16 residues. CDR1 is LNHNV, CDR2 YYDKDF, per germline (reference sequence). The CDR3: CATSYRTGYSNQPQHF. CDR3 coding DNA: TGTGCCACCAGCTACCGAACAGGGTATAGCAATCAGCCCCAGCATTTT.

The chain has TRBV7-9 and TRBJ2-7; possible D gene TRBD1, 6 bases. The CDR3 runs to 15 residues. Trimming pared 6 bases from V and 0 bases from J, leaving 15 bases between. Germline assignment: CDR1 SEHNR and CDR2 FQNEAQ (reference sequence). For the CDR3, the DNA is TGTGCCAGCAGGTACGGGACATCGAGCTCCTACGAGCAGTACTTC. Encoded protein: CASRYGTSSSYEQYF. The variable domain in full, with the rest retrieved from reference TRBV7-9 and TRBJ2-7, is DTGVSQNPRHKITKRGQNVTFRCDPISEHNRLYWYRQTLGQGPEFLTYFQNEAQLEKSRLLSDRFSAERPKGSFSTLEIQRTEQGDSAMYLCASRYGTSSSYEQYFGPGTRLTVT.

This clone appeared a single time. This sequence joins TRBV28 and TRBJ2-3; TRBD2 might be the D (6 bases). The CDR3 has 14 residues. Germline-derived CDR1 and CDR2 are MDHEN and SYDVKM. V was clipped by 10 bases and J by 3 bases, with 17 bases between them. DNA for the CDR3: TGTGCCACCGCCGTGGAGGGCGGGACAGATACGCAGTATTTT. It encodes CATAVEGGTDTQYF.

The chain is built from TRBV7-2 and TRBJ1-5, with 7 bases that match TRBD1. V trimming: 5 bases; J trimming: 0 bases; junction bases outside the gene matches: 7. This CDR3 is 16 amino acids long. CDR1 and CDR2 from the germline V gene are SGHTA and FQGNSA. In nucleotides, the CDR3 is TGTGCCAGCAGCCCCGGGGACAGACTTAGCAATCAGCCCCAGCATTTT. It is translated as CASSPGDRLSNQPQHF.